Here is one TCR beta chain with its context. PCR involved 60 Vbeta and 13 Jbeta primers. Clones were read by immunoSEQ multiplex PCR, and TCRdb kept only the in-frame ones, dropping some. In the table there are 100,000 or so clones, roughly 80% of which are singletons. This entry belongs to a study of cytomegalovirus exposure and HLA in healthy donors. The TCR originated in a man younger than 40 in good health and CMV-seropositive. Source material: PBMCs.

CDR3 nucleotide sequence: TGTGCCAGCAGCTTAAGGCGGGGGCCCTACGAGCAGTACTTC. Protein: CASSLRRGPYEQYF. The gene calls are TRBV7-2 and TRBJ2-7; D may be TRBD2 (7 bases). From germline, CDR1 is SGHTA and CDR2 FQGNSA. CDR3 length: 14 amino acids. Trimming cost V 2 bases and J 2 bases, with 10 bases left between them.